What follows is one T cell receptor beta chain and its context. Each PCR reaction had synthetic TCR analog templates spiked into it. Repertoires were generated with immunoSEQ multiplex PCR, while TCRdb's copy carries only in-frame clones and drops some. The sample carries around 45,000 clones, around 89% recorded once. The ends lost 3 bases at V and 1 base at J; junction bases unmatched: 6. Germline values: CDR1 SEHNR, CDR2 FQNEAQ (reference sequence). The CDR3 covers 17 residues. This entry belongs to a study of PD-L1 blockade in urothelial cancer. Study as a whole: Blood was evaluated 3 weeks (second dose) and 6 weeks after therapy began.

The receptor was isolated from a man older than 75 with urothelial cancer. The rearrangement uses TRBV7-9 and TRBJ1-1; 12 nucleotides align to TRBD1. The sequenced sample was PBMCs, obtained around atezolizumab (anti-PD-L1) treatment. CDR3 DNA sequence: TGTGCCAGCAGCTTTTCTCCGGGACAGGGGGCGAACACTGAAGCTTTCTTT. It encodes CASSFSPGQGANTEAFF.